This T cell receptor beta chain was observed in a study of a mutant IDH1 vaccine in newly diagnosed glioma (dated by TCRdb to about 2021). With respect to the entire study: Vaccination started 4-6 weeks after radiotherapy alone, or was given together with temozolomide cycles in the groups whose treatment included chemotherapy. Of the approximately 35 treated patients, around 60% were male and approximately 40% were female, and a mean age of approximately 40 years was recorded. Before enrollment, patients had received standard therapy of radiotherapy alone, temozolomide alone, or radiochemotherapy with temozolomide; most received the combination. Visit V12 was the week-35 safety follow-up and visit V13 was the week-47 end of study. Peripheral blood was collected at six visits: V03 (baseline), V05, V07, V10, V12 and V13. For exploratory analyses, longitudinal TCRB deep sequencing was carried out in about 25 treated patients wherever samples were available. Here is what the overall study found, with its caveats: No apparent relationship was observed between pseudoprogression and alterations in the top peripheral T cell clonotypes detected by TCRB sequencing. Immune responses induced by the vaccine were seen in approximately 92% of patients across multiple MHC alleles. It was noted by the authors that analyses of patient blood samples could not be reproduced owing to sample limitations. PBMC samples for TCRB deep sequencing were selected based on availability.

The time point label for this specimen denotes: week 35, safety follow-up. A 20-mer mutant IDH1 peptide at 300 micrograms in Montanide made up each vaccine dose, which was injected subcutaneously together with topical imiquimod. Across visits V03 through V10, patients got a total of eight vaccinations, given in weeks 1, 3, 5, 7, 11, 15, 19 and 23. Donors had newly diagnosed WHO grade 3 or 4 IDH1-mutant astrocytomas with loss of nuclear ATRX. The samples were drawn from NOA16, a multicentre, single-arm, open-label phase I trial in Germany that tested a mutant IDH1 peptide vaccine in humans for the first time. Genomic DNA for TCRB sequencing was extracted from EDTA blood using the DNeasy Blood and Tissue Kit. Regarding this clone: There is no known antigen for this receptor. The record has no base qualities; no much larger clone is one base away.

The library was made by the immunoSEQ multiplex PCR assay. The hsTCRB Kit was used according to the manufacturer's protocol to amplify rearranged TCR beta chain sequences. An Illumina MiSeq was used to sequence the TCRB libraries. Turning to the authors' computational methods: The proprietary platform of the kit vendor was used for demultiplexing, trimming and gene mapping. TCRdb limited this immuneACCESS table to in-frame rearrangements with V and J called. A share of clones is missing; checked studies link under half to unresolved V genes, and the rest is unexplained. From that table come the V and J calls and clone size; the DNA was used to work out D and trimming. The table for this sample lists 42,000 or so clones; around 83% of them were counted only once. The top ten clonotypes cover 5.1% of the sample. The specimen comprised PBMCs, sampled from a glioma patient whose treatment included an IDH1 peptide vaccine. The sequence was collected from a woman aged 45-59 years with glioma.

The DNA sequence is TGCGCCAGCAGCTTGTTTGGCAGCCAAGAGACCCAGTACTTC. Protein translation: CASSLFGSQETQYF. The chain employs TRBV5-1 and TRBJ2-5; no D gene can be assigned with confidence. V was cut back by 1 base and J by 1 base, leaving a gap of 8 bases between them. The CDR3, cysteine through phenylalanine, is 14 amino acids long. The sequence is cut down to CDR3 DNA, 42 bases in frame from base 1. CDR1 and CDR2 (SGHRS, YFSETQ) derive from the germline V gene.